The clone carrying this T cell receptor (beta chain) was seen a handful of times. What it binds is unknown. The entry originates in a study of post-analysis software for immune sequencing data. For the study at large: As for disease course, relapsing-remitting, secondary progressive and progressive-relapsing multiple sclerosis were all included. Findings and limits, study-wide: Controls significantly exceeded multiple sclerosis patients in normalized Chao1 diversity. TRBV segments more frequent in patients than in controls numbered roughly 5 and included TRBV5-6, TRBV5-1 and TRBV20-1. By F measure, strong co-clustering occurred among samples prepared in the same batch.

The library was made from cDNA and included unique molecular identifiers. TCRdb processed the PCR reads anew with MiXCR; each CDR3 protein has one entry. This table has roughly 800,000 distinct CDR3 sequences, less than 35% appearing once. The CDR3 is made up of 13 amino acids. The junction had 8 bases not matched to a gene; V was cut back by 6 bases and J by 7 bases. This clonotype was sampled from a girl aged 10-17 years with multiple sclerosis. The sample taken for sequencing was blood. This sequence joins TRBV12-3 or TRBV12-4 and TRBJ1-1; 7 bases fit TRBD1. For the CDR3, the DNA is TGTGCCAGCAGCCTAGGGGGCTTGAGTGAAGCTTTCTTT. Its translation: CASSLGGLSEAFF.